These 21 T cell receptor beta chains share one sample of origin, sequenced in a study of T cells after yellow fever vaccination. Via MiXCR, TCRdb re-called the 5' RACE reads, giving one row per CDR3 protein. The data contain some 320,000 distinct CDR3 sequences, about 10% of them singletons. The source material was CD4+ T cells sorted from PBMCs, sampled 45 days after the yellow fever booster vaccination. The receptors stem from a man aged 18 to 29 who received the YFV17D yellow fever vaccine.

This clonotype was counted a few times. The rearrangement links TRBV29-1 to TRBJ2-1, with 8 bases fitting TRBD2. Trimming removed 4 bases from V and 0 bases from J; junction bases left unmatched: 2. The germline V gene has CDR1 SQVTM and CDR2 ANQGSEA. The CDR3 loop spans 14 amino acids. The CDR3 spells CSVVAGSSYNEQFF. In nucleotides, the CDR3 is TGCAGCGTTGTAGCGGGGAGCTCCTACAATGAGCAGTTCTTC.

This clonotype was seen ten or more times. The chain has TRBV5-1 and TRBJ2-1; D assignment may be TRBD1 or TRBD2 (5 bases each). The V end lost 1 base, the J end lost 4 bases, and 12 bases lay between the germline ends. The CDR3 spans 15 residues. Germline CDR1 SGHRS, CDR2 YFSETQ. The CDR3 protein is CASSLSDSGYNEQFF. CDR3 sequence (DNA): TGCGCCAGCAGCTTGAGCGACAGCGGATACAATGAGCAGTTCTTC.

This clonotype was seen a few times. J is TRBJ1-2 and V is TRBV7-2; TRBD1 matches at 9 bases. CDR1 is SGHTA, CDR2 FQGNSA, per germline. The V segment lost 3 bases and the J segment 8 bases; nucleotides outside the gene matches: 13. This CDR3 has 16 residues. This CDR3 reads CASSFVAGGQGDGYTF. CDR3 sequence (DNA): TGTGCCAGCAGCTTTGTCGCTGGGGGACAGGGTGACGGCTACACCTTC.

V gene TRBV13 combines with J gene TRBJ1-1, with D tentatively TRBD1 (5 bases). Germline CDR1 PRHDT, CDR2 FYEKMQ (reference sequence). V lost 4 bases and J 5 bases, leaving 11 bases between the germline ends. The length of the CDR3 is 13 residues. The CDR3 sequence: CASSSRRGTEAFF. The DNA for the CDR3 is TGTGCCAGCAGCTCCAGAAGGGGAACTGAAGCTTTCTTT.

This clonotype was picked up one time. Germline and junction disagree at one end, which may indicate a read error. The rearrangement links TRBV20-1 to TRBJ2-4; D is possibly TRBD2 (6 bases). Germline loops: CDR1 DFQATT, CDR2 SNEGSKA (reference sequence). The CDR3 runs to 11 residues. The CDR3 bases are TGCAGTGCTAGAGTTGCGGGGATAGGAGACTTC. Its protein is CSARVAGIGDF.

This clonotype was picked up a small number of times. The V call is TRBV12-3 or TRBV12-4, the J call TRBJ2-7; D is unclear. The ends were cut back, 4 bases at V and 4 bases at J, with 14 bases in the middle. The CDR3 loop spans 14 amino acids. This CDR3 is CASSSLRVHYEQYF. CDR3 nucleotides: TGTGCCAGCAGTTCCCTAAGGGTACATTACGAGCAGTACTTC.

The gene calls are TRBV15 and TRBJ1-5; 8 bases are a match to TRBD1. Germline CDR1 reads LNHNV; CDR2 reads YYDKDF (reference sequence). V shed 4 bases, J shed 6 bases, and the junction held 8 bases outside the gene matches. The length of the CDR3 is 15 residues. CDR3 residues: CATSTRTGIGQPQHF. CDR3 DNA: TGTGCCACCAGCACTCGGACAGGGATTGGTCAGCCCCAGCATTTT.

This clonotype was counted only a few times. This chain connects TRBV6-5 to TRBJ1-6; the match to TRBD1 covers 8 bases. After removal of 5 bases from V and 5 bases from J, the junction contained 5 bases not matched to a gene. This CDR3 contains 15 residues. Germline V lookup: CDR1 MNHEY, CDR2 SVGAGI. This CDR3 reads CASSRTGRNNSPLHF. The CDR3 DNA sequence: TGTGCCAGCAGTCGGACAGGGAGAAATAATTCACCCCTCCACTTT.

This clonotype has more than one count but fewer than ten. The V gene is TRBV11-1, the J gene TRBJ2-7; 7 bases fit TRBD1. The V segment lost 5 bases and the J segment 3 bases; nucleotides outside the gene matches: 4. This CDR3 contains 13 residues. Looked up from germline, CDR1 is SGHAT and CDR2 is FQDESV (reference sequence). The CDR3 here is CASSKDRYYEQYV. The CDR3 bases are TGTGCCAGCAGCAAGGACAGGTACTACGAGCAGTACGTC.

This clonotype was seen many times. CDR3 DNA sequence: TGTGCCAGCAGTTACTTCTTCGGGACAGCTGAAGCTTTCTTT. Translated: CASSYFFGTAEAFF. The chain combines TRBV6-2 or TRBV6-3 with TRBJ1-1; TRBD1 matches at 7 bases. Unmatched junction bases numbered 5, after V lost 1 base and J lost 6 bases. This CDR3 is 14 amino acids long. The germline gives CDR1 MNHEY, CDR2 SVGEGT.

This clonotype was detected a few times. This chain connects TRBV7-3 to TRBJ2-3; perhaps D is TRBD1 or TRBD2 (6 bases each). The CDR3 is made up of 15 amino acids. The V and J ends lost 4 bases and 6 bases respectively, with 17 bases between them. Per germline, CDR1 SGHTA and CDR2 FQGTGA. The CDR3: CASSSGGGLSDTQYF. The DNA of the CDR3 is TGTGCCAGCAGCTCCGGAGGGGGGCTGTCGGATACGCAGTATTTT.

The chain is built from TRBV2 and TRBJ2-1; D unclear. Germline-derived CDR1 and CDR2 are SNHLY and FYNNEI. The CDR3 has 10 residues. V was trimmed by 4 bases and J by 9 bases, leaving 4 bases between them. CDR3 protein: CASSVSEQFF. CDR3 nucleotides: TGTGCCAGCAGTGTAAGTGAGCAGTTCTTC. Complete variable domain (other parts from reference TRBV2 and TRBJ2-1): EPEVTQTPSHQVTQMGQEVILRCVPISNHLYFYWYRQILGQKVEFLVSFYNNEISEKSEIFDDQFSVERPDGSNFTLKIRSTKLEDSAMYFCASSVSEQFFGPGTRLTVL.

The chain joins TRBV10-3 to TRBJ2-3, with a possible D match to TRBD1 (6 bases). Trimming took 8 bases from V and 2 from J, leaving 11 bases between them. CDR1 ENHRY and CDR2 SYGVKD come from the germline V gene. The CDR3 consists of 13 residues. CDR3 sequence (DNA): TGTGCCATCGGGGGCCGGACCACAGATACGCAGTATTTT. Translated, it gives CAIGGRTTDTQYF.

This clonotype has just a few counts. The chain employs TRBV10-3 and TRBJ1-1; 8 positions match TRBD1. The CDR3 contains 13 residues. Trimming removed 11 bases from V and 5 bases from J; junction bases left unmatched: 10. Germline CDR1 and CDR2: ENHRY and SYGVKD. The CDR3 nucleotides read TGTGCCTCGCGGACAGGGCGGGAGACTGAAGCTTTCTTT. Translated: CASRTGRETEAFF.

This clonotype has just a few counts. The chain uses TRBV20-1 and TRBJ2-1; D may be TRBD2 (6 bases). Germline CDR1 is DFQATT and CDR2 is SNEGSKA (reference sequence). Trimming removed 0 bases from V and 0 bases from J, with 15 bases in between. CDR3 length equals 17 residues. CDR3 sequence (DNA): TGCAGTGCTAGAGATAGCGGCGGCGTAAGCTCCTACAATGAGCAGTTCTTC. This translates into CSARDSGGVSSYNEQFF.

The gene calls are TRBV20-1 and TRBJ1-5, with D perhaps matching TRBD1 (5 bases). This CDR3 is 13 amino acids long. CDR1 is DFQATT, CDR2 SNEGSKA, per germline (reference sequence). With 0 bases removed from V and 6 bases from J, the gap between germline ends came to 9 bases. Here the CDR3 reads CSARDRGAQPQHF. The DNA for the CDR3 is TGCAGTGCTAGAGATAGGGGTGCTCAGCCCCAGCATTTT.

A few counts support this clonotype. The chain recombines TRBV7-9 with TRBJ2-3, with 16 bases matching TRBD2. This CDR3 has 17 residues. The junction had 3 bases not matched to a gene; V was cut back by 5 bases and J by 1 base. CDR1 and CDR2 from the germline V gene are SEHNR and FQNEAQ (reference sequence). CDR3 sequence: CASSTGTSGGGTDTQYF. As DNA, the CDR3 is TGTGCCAGCAGCACCGGGACTAGCGGGGGGGGCACAGATACGCAGTATTTT.

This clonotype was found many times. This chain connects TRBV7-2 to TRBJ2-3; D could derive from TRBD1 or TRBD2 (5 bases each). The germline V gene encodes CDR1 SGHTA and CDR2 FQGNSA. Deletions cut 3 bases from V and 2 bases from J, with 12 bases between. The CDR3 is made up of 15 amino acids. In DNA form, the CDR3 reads TGTGCCAGCAGCTTCAGTCGGGGCCTCACAGATACGCAGTATTTT. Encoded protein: CASSFSRGLTDTQYF.

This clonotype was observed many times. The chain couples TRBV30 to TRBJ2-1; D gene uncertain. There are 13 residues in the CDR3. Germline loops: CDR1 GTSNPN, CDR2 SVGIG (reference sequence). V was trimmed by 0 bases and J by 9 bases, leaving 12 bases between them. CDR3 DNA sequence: TGTGCCTGGAGTGTGCAAGTCACAAGTGAGCAGTTCTTC. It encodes CAWSVQVTSEQFF.

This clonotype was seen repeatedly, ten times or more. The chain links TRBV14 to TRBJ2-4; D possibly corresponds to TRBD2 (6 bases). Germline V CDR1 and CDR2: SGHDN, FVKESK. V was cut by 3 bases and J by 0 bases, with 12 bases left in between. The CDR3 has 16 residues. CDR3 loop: CASSQWRVKAKNIQYF. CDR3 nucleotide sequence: TGTGCCAGCAGCCAGTGGAGGGTAAAAGCCAAAAACATTCAGTACTTC. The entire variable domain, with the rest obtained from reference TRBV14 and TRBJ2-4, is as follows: EAGVTQFPSHSVIEKGQTVTLRCDPISGHDNLYWYRRVMGKEIKFLLHFVKESKQDESGMPNNRFLAERTGGTYSTLKVQPAELEDSGVYFCASSQWRVKAKNIQYFGAGTRLSVL.

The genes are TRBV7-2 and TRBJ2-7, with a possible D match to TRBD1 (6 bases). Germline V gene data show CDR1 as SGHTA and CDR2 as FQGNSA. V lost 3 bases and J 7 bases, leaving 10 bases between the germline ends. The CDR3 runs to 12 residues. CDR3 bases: TGTGCCAGCAGCTTTACAGGGTTTGAGCAGTACTTC. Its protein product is CASSFTGFEQYF. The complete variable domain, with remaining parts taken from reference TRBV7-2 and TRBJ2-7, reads GAGVSQSPSNKVTEKGKDVELRCDPISGHTALYWYRQSLGQGLEFLIYFQGNSAPDKSGLPSDRFSAERTGGSVSTLTIQRTQQEDSAVYLCASSFTGFEQYFGPGTRLTVT.